This TCR beta chain was sequenced during a study of cytomegalovirus exposure and HLA in healthy donors. The repertoire was sequenced with immunoSEQ multiplex PCR; TCRdb's copy has only in-frame clones and lacks some. Of hundreds of thousands of clones listed, 70% to 90% are singletons. The CDR3 sequence is 13 residues long. Germline-derived CDR1 and CDR2 are MDHEN and SYDVKM. V gave up 7 bases and J gave up 2 bases; unmatched junction bases: 5. Sequencing input: PBMCs. The chain is built from TRBV28 and TRBJ2-7; 7 bases are a match to TRBD1. This TCR came from a young woman in good health and CMV-seronegative. CDR3 residues: CASTAGGPYEQYF. The DNA of the CDR3 is TGTGCCAGCACGGCAGGGGGTCCCTACGAGCAGTACTTC.